The TCR beta chain described here comes from a study of T-cell reconstitution after alpha-beta-depleted transplantation in children. With 0 bases removed from V and 1 base from J, the gap between germline ends came to 10 bases. The length of the CDR3 is 16 residues. Germline-derived CDR1 and CDR2 are SGHRS and YFSETQ. Preparing the TCRbeta library involved the use of unique molecular identifiers. One entry per CDR3 protein, called by TCRdb with MiXCR from the PCR reads. The sample lists hundreds of thousands of distinct CDR3 sequences; under 15% were seen once. Concerning this clonotype: Antigen unknown.

Study-wide points: The main origin of T-cell counts and diversity one year after transplant was newly produced T cells. By about two months after transplant, alpha-beta T cells reportedly arose from several hundred graft clones that had expanded. Day-60 TCRbeta diversity that was high in some patients was derived from surviving recipient T cells and thymic progenitors.

The source material was PBMCs, mostly from graft donor cells, sampled 360 days after TCRalphabeta/CD19-depleted stem cell transplant. The chain has TRBV5-1 and TRBJ2-2, with D maybe TRBD2 (6 bases). This receptor was identified in a male patient between 5 and 17 years old who had a stem cell transplant for acute myeloid leukemia, so the T cells may come from the graft donor. The CDR3: CASSLGLEGNTGELFF. The CDR3 region has the DNA TGCGCCAGCAGCTTGGGACTAGAAGGGAACACCGGGGAGCTGTTTTTT.